The rows below give T cell receptor beta chains drawn from one sample of a study of cytomegalovirus exposure and HLA in healthy donors. Sequencing used immunoSEQ multiplex PCR; TCRdb keeps in-frame clones, though not all of them. The profile shows roughly 110,000 clones, roughly four fifths of them singletons. Specimen: PBMCs. The origin of the receptors is a man aged 60 to 75 in good health and CMV-seronegative. The CDR3 runs from the conserved cysteine through the conserved F or W. D genes are given only for firm matches. Where a row states a size, it is once, few, many or the class of an expanded clone; other rows omit it.

j_gene | abundance | d_gene | v_gene | CDR3aa | CDR3nt
TRBJ1-6 | once | TRBD1 | TRBV7-2 | CASSLTPGQGALYNSPLHF | TGTGCCAGCAGCTTAACCCCGGGACAGGGGGCTCTTTATAATTCACCCCTCCACTTT
TRBJ1-2 | - | - | TRBV7-2 | CASSSRRGGGYTF | TGTGCCAGCAGCTCGAGGAGGGGTGGTGGCTACACCTTC
TRBJ2-3 | few | TRBD2 | TRBV5-1 | CASSFPRGDPFGVTQYF | TGCGCCAGCAGCTTCCCGCGGGGGGACCCCTTTGGGGTTACGCAGTATTTT
TRBJ1-2 | - | TRBD1 | TRBV4-3 | CASSQDSLGQGAWSYGYTF | TGCGCCAGCAGCCAAGATTCTCTCGGACAGGGGGCGTGGAGCTATGGCTACACCTTC
TRBJ2-1 | few | TRBD2 | TRBV19 | CASSTYASGGWEQFF | TGTGCCAGTAGTACCTACGCCAGCGGGGGGTGGGAGCAGTTCTTC
TRBJ2-1 | - | TRBD1 | TRBV7-2 | CASSPKPRTGEVNEQFF | TGTGCCAGCAGCCCCAAACCCCGGACAGGGGAGGTTAATGAGCAGTTCTTC
TRBJ1-1 | - | - | TRBV9 | CASSVGSQGNTEAFF | TGTGCCAGCAGCGTAGGTTCACAGGGTAACACTGAAGCTTTCTTT
TRBJ2-5 | once | - | TRBV19 | CASSIWGQGGTETQYF | TGTGCCAGTAGTATTTGGGGGCAGGGTGGTACGGAGACCCAGTACTTC
TRBJ1-1 | - | - | TRBV7-2 | CASSLVGGVLSTEAFF | TGTGCCAGCAGCTTAGTCGGGGGGGTCCTAAGCACTGAAGCTTTCTTT
TRBJ2-3 | - | - | TRBV4-1 | CASSQDLQIPTDTQYF | TGCGCCAGCAGCCAAGATCTCCAGATCCCCACAGATACGCAGTATTTT
TRBJ2-7 | - | - | TRBV11-2 | CASSPLGGQGSSYEQYF | TGTGCCAGCAGCCCCCTCGGTGGGCAGGGGAGCTCCTACGAGCAGTACTTC
TRBJ1-2 | - | - | TRBV30 | CAWSFQTYGYTF | TGTGCCTGGAGTTTCCAGACATATGGCTACACCTTC
TRBJ2-1 | - | - | TRBV4-3 | CASSLSYSSYNEQFF | TGCGCCAGCAGCCTCAGCTACAGCTCCTACAATGAGCAGTTCTTC
TRBJ1-6 | - | - | TRBV7-6 | CASRRGGGNSPLHF | TGTGCCAGCAGAAGGGGAGGGGGTAATTCACCCCTCCACTTT
TRBJ2-3 | - | - | TRBV19 | CASSIVSPGVDTQYF | TGTGCCAGTAGTATAGTAAGCCCGGGGGTAGATACGCAGTATTTT
TRBJ2-2 | - | TRBD2 | TRBV25-1 | CASSDPGGVYGELFF | TGTGCCAGCTCGGACCCGGGAGGGGTCTACGGGGAGCTGTTTTTT
TRBJ2-7 | few | - | TRBV7-9 | CASSLAAEQYF | TGTGCCAGCAGCTTAGCGGCCGAGCAGTACTTC
TRBJ2-1 | - | - | TRBV11-2 | CASSPGQANYNEQFF | TGTGCCAGCAGCCCAGGACAAGCAAACTACAATGAGCAGTTCTTC
TRBJ2-5 | - | - | TRBV21-1 | CASSNPGTALWETQYF | TGTGCCAGCAGCAACCCTGGGACAGCCCTGTGGGAGACCCAGTACTTC
TRBJ1-3 | - | TRBD1 | TRBV5-1 | CASSSFQQGVGNTIYF | TGCGCCAGCAGCTCATTTCAACAGGGGGTAGGCAACACCATATATTTT
TRBJ2-5 | few | TRBD2 | TRBV5-4 | CASSWGRTSGGEETQYF | TGTGCCAGCAGCTGGGGGCGTACTAGCGGGGGGGAAGAGACCCAGTACTTC
TRBJ1-1 | few | TRBD1 | TRBV5-6 | CASSLAAGQGEAFF | TGTGCCAGCAGCTTGGCCGCCGGACAGGGTGAAGCTTTCTTT
TRBJ1-2 | - | - | TRBV9 | CASSADPYRGFYGYTF | TGTGCCAGCAGCGCGGACCCTTATAGAGGGTTCTATGGCTACACCTTC
TRBJ2-7 | few | - | TRBV5-1 | CASSASDGYEQYF | TGCGCCAGCAGCGCAAGCGACGGCTACGAGCAGTACTTC